Here is one TCR beta chain with its context. Its antigen remains unidentified. This specimen comes from a study of cytomegalovirus exposure and HLA in healthy donors. Researchers ran the PCR with 60 Vbeta and 13 Jbeta primers. Repertoires were generated with immunoSEQ multiplex PCR, while TCRdb's copy carries only in-frame clones and drops some. The sample yields around 120,000 clones, more than 80% seen once. Healthy people donating bone marrow made up the donors. Study conclusions and caveats: Per a later analysis, HLA-associated TCR beta chains showed more clonal expansion than other, equally common TCR beta chains.

The source of this sequence is a middle-aged woman in good health and CMV-seropositive. Sequencing was performed on PBMCs.

CDR3 nucleotide sequence: TGTGCCTGGTACAGGGGTGTATGTCAAGGGAGCGCTGAAGCTTTCTTT. Its protein product is CAWYRGVCQGSAEAFF. This chain links TRBV30 with TRBJ1-1, with 7 bases matching TRBD1. The trim removed 5 bases at V and 6 bases at J, leaving 18 bases unmatched. This CDR3 is built from 16 residues. Germline CDR1 reads GTSNPN; CDR2 reads SVGIG (reference sequence).